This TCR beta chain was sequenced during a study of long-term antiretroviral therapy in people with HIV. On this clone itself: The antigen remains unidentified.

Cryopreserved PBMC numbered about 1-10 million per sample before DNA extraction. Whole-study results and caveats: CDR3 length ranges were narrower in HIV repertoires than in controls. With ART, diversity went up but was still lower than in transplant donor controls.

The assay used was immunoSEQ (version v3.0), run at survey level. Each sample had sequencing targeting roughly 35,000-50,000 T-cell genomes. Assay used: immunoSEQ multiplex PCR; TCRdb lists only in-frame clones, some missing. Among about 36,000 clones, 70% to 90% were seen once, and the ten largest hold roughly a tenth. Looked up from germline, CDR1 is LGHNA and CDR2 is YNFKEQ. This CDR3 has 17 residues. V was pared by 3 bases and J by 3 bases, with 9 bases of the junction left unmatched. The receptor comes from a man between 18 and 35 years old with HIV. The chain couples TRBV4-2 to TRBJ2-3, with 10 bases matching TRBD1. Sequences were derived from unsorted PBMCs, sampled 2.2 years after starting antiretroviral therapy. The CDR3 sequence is CASSHQPGQGVTDTQYF. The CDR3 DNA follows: TGTGCCAGCAGCCACCAACCCGGACAGGGGGTAACAGATACGCAGTATTTT.